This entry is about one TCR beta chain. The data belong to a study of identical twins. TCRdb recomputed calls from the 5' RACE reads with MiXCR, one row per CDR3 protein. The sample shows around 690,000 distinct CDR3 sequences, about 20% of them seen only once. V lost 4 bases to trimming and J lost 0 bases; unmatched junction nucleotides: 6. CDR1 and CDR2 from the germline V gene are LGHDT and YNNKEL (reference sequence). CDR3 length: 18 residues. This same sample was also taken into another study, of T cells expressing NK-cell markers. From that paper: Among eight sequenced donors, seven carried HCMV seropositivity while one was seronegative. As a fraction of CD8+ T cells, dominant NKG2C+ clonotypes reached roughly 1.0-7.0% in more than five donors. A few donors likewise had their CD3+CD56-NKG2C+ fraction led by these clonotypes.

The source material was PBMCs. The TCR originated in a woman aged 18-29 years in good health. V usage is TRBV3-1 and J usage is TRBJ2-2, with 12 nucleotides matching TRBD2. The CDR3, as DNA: TGTGCCAGCAGCCGAGGGACTAGCGGGCAAACGAACACCGGGGAGCTGTTTTTT. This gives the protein CASSRGTSGQTNTGELFF.